This T cell receptor (beta chain) is from a study of blood T cell repertoires in COVID-19. Study-wide background: PBMCs, B-cell-depleted T cells, or T cells were the source of the cDNA or gDNA that made up the material.

Libraries were prepared by immunoSEQ multiplex PCR; TCRdb keeps only in-frame clonotypes and omits some of them. Found here are approximately 260,000 clones, about 85% of them singletons; the top ten hold 3.6%. Germline CDR1 and CDR2: MDHEN and SYDVKM. CDR3 size: 13 residues. Trimming cost V 7 bases and J 0 bases, with 9 bases left between them. The V gene is TRBV28, the J gene TRBJ1-1; D remains ambiguous. The receptor was derived from a young man with active or convalescent COVID-19. The sequenced sample consisted of peripheral blood. The CDR3 is CASNGGMNTEAFF. CDR3 coding DNA: TGTGCCAGCAATGGAGGGATGAACACTGAAGCTTTCTTT.